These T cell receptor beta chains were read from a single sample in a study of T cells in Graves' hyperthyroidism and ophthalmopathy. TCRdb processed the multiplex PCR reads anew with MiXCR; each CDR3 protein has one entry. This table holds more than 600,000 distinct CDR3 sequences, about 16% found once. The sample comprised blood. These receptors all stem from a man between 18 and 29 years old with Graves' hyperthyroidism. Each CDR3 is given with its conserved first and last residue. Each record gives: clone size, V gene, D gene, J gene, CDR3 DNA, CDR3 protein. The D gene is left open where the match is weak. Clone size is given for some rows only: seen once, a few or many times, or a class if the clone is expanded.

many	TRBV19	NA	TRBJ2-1	TGTGCCAGTAATGGGGGGTTCTCCTACAATGAGCAGTTCTTC	CASNGGFSYNEQFF
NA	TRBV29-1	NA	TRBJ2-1	TGCAGCGGCGCCCCGGGACCTCAGATCATGGATGAGCAGTTCTTC	CSGAPGPQIMDEQFF
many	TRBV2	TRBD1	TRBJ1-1	TGTGCCAGCAAAGTGACAGGGGCAATGAACACTGAAGCTTTCTTT	CASKVTGAMNTEAFF
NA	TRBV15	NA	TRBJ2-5	TGTGCCACCAGCAGAGATCGGCGGCTCCAAGAGACCCAGTACTTC	CATSRDRRLQETQYF
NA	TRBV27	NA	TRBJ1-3	TGTGCCAGTCTCCCGGGGGTTCCGGGGTTGCCCTCTGGAAACACCATATATTTT	CASLPGVPGLPSGNTIYF
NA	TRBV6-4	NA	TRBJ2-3	TGTGCCAGCAGTGAGGAGCACAGTGGTACGCAGTATTTT	CASSEEHSGTQYF
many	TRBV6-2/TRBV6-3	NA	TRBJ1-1	TGTGCCAGCACCCCACCCCGGATGAACACTGAAGCTTTCTTT	CASTPPRMNTEAFF
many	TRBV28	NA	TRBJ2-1	TGTGCCAGCAGTTTTCCTCTTAAAGAGCAGTTCTTC	CASSFPLKEQFF
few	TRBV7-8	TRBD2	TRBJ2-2	TGTGCCAGCAGCTTACACAGAATTAGCGGGAGTCGGGAGCTGTTTTTT	CASSLHRISGSRELFF
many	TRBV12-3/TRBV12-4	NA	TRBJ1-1	TGTGCCAGCAAACCCCAGACGGGCACTGAAGCTTTCTTT	CASKPQTGTEAFF
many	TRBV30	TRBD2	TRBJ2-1	TGTGCCTGGAGCCTAGCGGGGTACAATGAGCAGTTCTTC	CAWSLAGYNEQFF
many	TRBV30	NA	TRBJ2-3	TGTGCCTGGAGTGTACTTGGGAGAGATACGCAGTATTTT	CAWSVLGRDTQYF
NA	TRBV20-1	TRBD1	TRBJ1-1	TGCAGTGCTCCACTACAGGGGAGGGACACTGAAGCTTTCTTT	CSAPLQGRDTEAFF
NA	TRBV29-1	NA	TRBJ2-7	TGCAGCGTTGTAGGCACCATCTACGAGCAGTACTTC	CSVVGTIYEQYF
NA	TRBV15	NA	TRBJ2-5	TGTGCCACCGGGAGACGGCACCAAGAGACCCAGTACTTC	CATGRRHQETQYF
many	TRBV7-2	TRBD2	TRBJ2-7	TGTGCCAGCAGCCCCCATTGGACTCTGGGGCATAGCGGGAGGGGGCCCTACGAGCAGTACTTC	CASSPHWTLGHSGRGPYEQYF
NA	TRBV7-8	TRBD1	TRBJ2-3	TGTGCCAGCAGAAAACCCCGAGGGGGCTCTAGCACAGATACGCAGTATTTT	CASRKPRGGSSTDTQYF
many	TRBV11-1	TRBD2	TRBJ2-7	TGTGCCAGCAGCGCCGGACTAGGCTACGAGCAGTACTTC	CASSAGLGYEQYF
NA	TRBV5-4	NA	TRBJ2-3	TGTGCCAGCAGCTCCTTTGAGGACTTCCGCACAGATACGCAGTATTTT	CASSSFEDFRTDTQYF
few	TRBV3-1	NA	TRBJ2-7	TGTGCCAGCAGCCATGACCCCGGGACTGGTGGGGGCGAGCAGTACTTC	CASSHDPGTGGGEQYF
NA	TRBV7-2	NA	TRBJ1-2	TGTGCCAGCAGCTTGTTGCGGGGAACCCGGTATGGCTACACCTTC	CASSLLRGTRYGYTF
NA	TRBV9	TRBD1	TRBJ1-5	TGTGCCAGCAGCCCAGGACAGGGTCATCAGCCCCAGCATTTT	CASSPGQGHQPQHF
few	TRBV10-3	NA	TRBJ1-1	TGTGCCATCAGTGAGTCCCGCGGGGAAGCTTTCTTT	CAISESRGEAFF
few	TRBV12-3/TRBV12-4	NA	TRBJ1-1	TGTGCCAGCAGTTTACACAGTATGAACACTGAAGCTTTCTTT	CASSLHSMNTEAFF
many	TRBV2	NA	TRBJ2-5	TGTGCCAGCAGTGAGATCTCCCAAGAGACCCAGTACTTC	CASSEISQETQYF
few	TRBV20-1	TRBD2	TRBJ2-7	TGCAGTGCTAGACCCCCCACTAGCGGGTTCTACGAGCAGTACTTC	CSARPPTSGFYEQYF
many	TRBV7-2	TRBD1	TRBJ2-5	TGTGCCAGCAGCCCGGGACAGGGGAAGACCCAGTACTTC	CASSPGQGKTQYF
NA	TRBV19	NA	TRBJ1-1	TGTGCCACCAGTAGGGGTGGGGAAGCTTTCTTT	CATSRGGEAFF
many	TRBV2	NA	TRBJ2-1	TGTGCCAGCTATTCCCGGAGCTCCTACAATGAGCAGTTCTTC	CASYSRSSYNEQFF
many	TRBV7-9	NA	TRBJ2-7	TGTGCCAGCAGCTCGTCAGGCGCCTCCTACGAGCAGTACTTC	CASSSSGASYEQYF
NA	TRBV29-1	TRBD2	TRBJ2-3	TGCAGCGTTGGAGGGAGGGCCGGGGCAGATACGCAGTATTTT	CSVGGRAGADTQYF
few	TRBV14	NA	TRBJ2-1	TGTGCCAGCAGCCCCGAATCGTCCTTCCCCAGTCCCGGAGGCTCCTACAATGAGCAGTTCTTC	CASSPESSFPSPGGSYNEQFF
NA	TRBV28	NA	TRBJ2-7	TGCGCCAGCAGCCAACCGGGACATACCTACGAGCAGTGCTTC	CASSQPGHTYEQCF
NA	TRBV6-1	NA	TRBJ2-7	TGTGCCAGCATGGGGATTGGCCTCTACGAGCAGTACTTC	CASMGIGLYEQYF
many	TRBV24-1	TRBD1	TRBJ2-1	TGTGCCACCAGTGATTTGGCAAGGGGACAGGGTACCCATGAGCAGTTCTTC	CATSDLARGQGTHEQFF
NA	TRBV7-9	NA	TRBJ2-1	TGTGCCAGCAGCACCCGGACCCAATACAATGAGCAGTTCTTC	CASSTRTQYNEQFF
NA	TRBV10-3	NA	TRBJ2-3	TGTGCCATCAGTGATGGCGGACATGACACAGATACGCAGTATTTT	CAISDGGHDTDTQYF
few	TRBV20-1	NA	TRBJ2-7	TGCAGTGCCCCCAGCACCTACGAGCAGTACTTC	CSAPSTYEQYF
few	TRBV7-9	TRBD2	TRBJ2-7	TGTGCCAGCAGCTGGGGCGCGGGAGATAACGACGAGCAGTACTTC	CASSWGAGDNDEQYF
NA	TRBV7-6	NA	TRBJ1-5	TGTGCCAGGGGGGAGCCCCAGCATTTT	CARGEPQHF
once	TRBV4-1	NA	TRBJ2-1	TGCGCCAGCAGCCAAGTAGCAGCTAGTCTGGATGAGCAGTTCTTC	CASSQVAASLDEQFF
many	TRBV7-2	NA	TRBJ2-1	TGTGCCAGCAGAGCCGACAGAGCAAATCGAAATGAGCAGTTCTTC	CASRADRANRNEQFF
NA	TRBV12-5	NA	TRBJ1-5	TGTGCTAGTGGTTTGGTACTAGGGGGGAGCGGACAGCCCCAGCATTTT	CASGLVLGGSGQPQHF
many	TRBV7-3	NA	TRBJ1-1	TGTGCCAGCAGCCCCTGCCCTAGTGAAGCTTTCTTT	CASSPCPSEAFF
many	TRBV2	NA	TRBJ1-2	TGTGCCAGCAGGCCCGGGACCGAGACTTATGGCTACACCTTC	CASRPGTETYGYTF
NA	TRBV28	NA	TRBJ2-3	TGTGCCAGCAGTTTCCTCCCCGACAGAGATACGCAGTATTTT	CASSFLPDRDTQYF
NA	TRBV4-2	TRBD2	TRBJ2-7	TGTGCCAGCAGCCATGGGGGGGAGGGCTACGAGCAGTACTTC	CASSHGGEGYEQYF
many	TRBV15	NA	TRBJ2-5	TGTGCCACCTATGGTGTTGGGACCCAGTACTTC	CATYGVGTQYF
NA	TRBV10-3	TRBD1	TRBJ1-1	TGTGCCATCAGGGGGACAGGGGACACTGAAGCTTTCTTT	CAIRGTGDTEAFF
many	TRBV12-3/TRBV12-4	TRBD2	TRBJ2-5	TGTGCCAGCAGTTTAGCGGGTACTAGCGGGGAGACCCAGTACTTC	CASSLAGTSGETQYF
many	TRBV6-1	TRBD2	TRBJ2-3	TGTGCCAGCAGCCTAAGCGGGGGAAGCACAGATACGCAGTATTTT	CASSLSGGSTDTQYF
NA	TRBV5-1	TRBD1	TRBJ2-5	TGCGCCAGCAGCCGGGACCCCGGGACAGAAGAGACCCAGTACTTC	CASSRDPGTEETQYF
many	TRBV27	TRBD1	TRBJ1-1	TGTGCCAGCAGTTTCGCTACAGGGGGCACTGAAGCTTTCTTT	CASSFATGGTEAFF
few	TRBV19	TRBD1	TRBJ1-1	TGTGCCAGTGGGACAGGGGGCATCACTGAAGCTTTCTTT	CASGTGGITEAFF